The 16 T cell receptor beta chains presented below share a single source sample, sequenced in a study of CD8+CD57+ T cells in acquired aplastic anemia. In patients chosen for sequencing, flow cytometry had shown CD8+CD57+ cell expansion. The use of genomic DNA as template underpinned the TCR beta VDJ and CDR3 profiling. TCRdb reprocessed the reads with MiXCR, giving one entry per CDR3 protein. Among a few hundred thousand distinct CDR3 sequences, 70% to 85% were seen once, and the ten largest hold about two fifths. Sequencing used sorted CD4+, CD8+, or CD8+CD57+ T cells (not recorded which) from PBMCs. These receptors were obtained from a human donor with aplastic anemia.

The chain carries TRBV9 and TRBJ2-3, with 10 nucleotides matching TRBD2. The CDR3 extends over 16 amino acids. V was clipped by 2 bases and J by 2 bases; unmatched bases: 5. CDR1 SGDLS and CDR2 YYNGEE come from the germline V gene. The CDR3 coding sequence is TGTGCCAGCAGCGTCGAACTAGCGGGACCCACAGATACGCAGTATTTT. It translates to CASSVELAGPTDTQYF.

As concerns this clonotype: The junction and the germline gene differ at one end; a read error may be behind it. This rearrangement joins TRBV9 to TRBJ2-5, with D maybe TRBD2 (5 bases). The DNA end lines up better with TRBJ2-1; the J call may be wrong. The germline V gene encodes CDR1 SGDLS and CDR2 YYNGEE. CDR3 length: 15 amino acids. The CDR3, as DNA: TGTGCCAGTAGCATAGCGAGCGGCACCTGCAATCAGCAGTTCTTC. It is translated as CASSIASGTCNQQFF.

The chain carries TRBV11-2 and TRBJ1-2, with D hard to call. V dropped 2 bases and J dropped 7 bases, with 11 bases sitting between them. Per the germline V gene, CDR1 is SGHAT and CDR2 is FQNNGV. The CDR3 is 13 residues long. Here the CDR3 reads CASSLWAGGGYTF. In nucleotides, the CDR3 is TGTGCCAGCAGCTTATGGGCGGGAGGTGGCTACACCTTC. The full variable domain, rest sourced from reference TRBV11-2 and TRBJ1-2, is EAGVAQSPRYKIIEKRQSVAFWCNPISGHATLYWYQQILGQGPKLLIQFQNNGVVDDSQLPKDRFSAERLKGVDSTLKIQPAKLEDSAVYLCASSLWAGGGYTFGSGTRLTVV.

This clonotype was counted a few times. CDR3 loop: CAISETLQGNEQFF. In DNA form, the CDR3 reads TGTGCCATCAGTGAGACGCTCCAGGGAAATGAGCAGTTCTTC. This sequence joins TRBV10-3 and TRBJ2-1; D possibly corresponds to TRBD1 (5 bases). With 2 bases removed from V and 7 bases from J, the gap between germline ends came to 12 bases. This CDR3 contains 14 residues. The germline CDR1 and CDR2 sequences are ENHRY and SYGVKD.

The chain is built from TRBV10-3 and TRBJ1-6; D is possibly TRBD1 (5 bases). Trimming left V 0 bases short and J 6 bases short, with 9 bases between. From germline, CDR1 is ENHRY and CDR2 SYGVKD. This CDR3 spans 15 amino acids. CDR3 coding DNA: TGTGCCATCAGTGAGTCTGACAGCACTAATTCACCCCTCCACTTT. Its translation is CAISESDSTNSPLHF.

This chain connects TRBV5-6 to TRBJ2-5; D is perhaps TRBD2 (5 bases). The germline V gene has CDR1 SGHDT and CDR2 YYEEEE. V was pared by 7 bases and J by 5 bases, with 12 bases between. This CDR3 region has 12 residues. For the CDR3, the DNA is TGTGCCAGCCGCTGGGAGAAGGAGACCCAGTACTTC. The encoded protein is CASRWEKETQYF.

The CDR3 protein is CASLEFVTDEQYF. As DNA, the CDR3 is TGTGCCAGCTTGGAATTTGTGACAGACGAGCAGTACTTC. The rearrangement uses TRBV25-1 and TRBJ2-7, with TRBD1 as a possible D gene (5 bases). Per the germline V gene, CDR1 is MGHDK and CDR2 is SYGVNS. Trimming pared 8 bases from V and 5 bases from J, leaving 16 bases between. CDR3 length: 13 residues.

The count of this clonotype is one. Here the CDR3 omits its conserved ending phenylalanine or tryptophan, so a read error is the likely source. It is unclear where the CDR3 begins or ends on the DNA, so no DNA is shown, and the CDR3 is as TCRdb lists it. This rearrangement joins TRBV7-6 to TRBJ2-5. The CDR3 totals 13 residues, both ends included. Germline assignment: CDR1 SGHVS and CDR2 FNYEAQ. The CDR3 protein is CASSLTAGNSPHL.

This clonotype was detected only once. The V call is TRBV5-1, the J call TRBJ2-3, with D tentatively TRBD1 or TRBD2 (6 bases each). This CDR3 is 16 amino acids long. V lost 0 bases and J 1 base, leaving 12 bases between the germline ends. Germline V gives CDR1 SGHRS, CDR2 YFSETQ. This chain's CDR3 is CASSLALGGRTDTQYF. CDR3 DNA sequence: TGCGCCAGCAGCTTGGCCTTGGGGGGCCGCACAGATACGCAGTATTTT.

The V and J genes are TRBV2 and TRBJ1-1; D perhaps matches TRBD1 (5 bases). Germline V lookup: CDR1 SNHLY, CDR2 FYNNEI. V was cut by 8 bases and J by 11 bases, with 18 bases left in between. This CDR3 is 12 amino acids long. CDR3 amino acids: CASGERGSEAFF. The CDR3 DNA follows: TGTGCCAGCGGCGAACGGGGGAGCGAGGCTTTCTTT.

The CDR3, as DNA: TGTGCCACCAGTGACATGGAGGACAGGGGTCGGAGAGCTAACTATGGCTACACCTTC. As protein: CATSDMEDRGRRANYGYTF. V gene TRBV24-1 combines with J gene TRBJ1-2, with TRBD1 matching over 9 bases. The CDR3 is 19 amino acids. The trim removed 4 bases at V and 0 bases at J, leaving 14 bases unmatched. From germline, CDR1 is KGHDR and CDR2 SFDVKD.

This rearrangement joins TRBV13 to TRBJ1-2; no firm D call. This CDR3 is built from 14 residues. Trimming cost V 1 base and J 3 bases, with 9 bases left between them. Germline V gene sequence: CDR1 PRHDT, CDR2 FYEKMQ (reference sequence). The CDR3 DNA is TGTGCCAGCAGCTTAGCCCAGGATTACTATGGCTACACCTTC. Amino acid sequence: CASSLAQDYYGYTF.

The genes are TRBV9 and TRBJ2-5, with a possible D match to TRBD2 (7 bases). V lost 3 bases and J lost 9, with 18 bases in between. The CDR3 totals 14 residues. Per the germline V gene, CDR1 is SGDLS and CDR2 is YYNGEE. The CDR3 spells CASSGGGEQGAQYF. DNA of the CDR3: TGTGCCAGCAGCGGGGGGGGCGAGCAGGGAGCCCAGTACTTC.

The chain combines TRBV7-2 with TRBJ1-4, with D possibly being TRBD1 (6 bases). The V gene's germline CDR1 is SGHTA and CDR2 FQGNSA. The CDR3 has 15 amino acids. The V and J ends lost 5 bases and 0 bases respectively, with 10 bases between them. The CDR3 DNA sequence: TGTGCCAGCAGCACTCGACAGGCAACTAATGAAAAACTGTTTTTT. Protein sequence: CASSTRQATNEKLFF.

This chain joins TRBV19 and TRBJ1-2; D uncertain. Trimming left V 7 bases short and J 5 bases short, with 11 bases between. The V gene's germline CDR1 is LNHDA and CDR2 SQIVND (reference sequence). The CDR3 has 12 amino acids. CDR3 DNA: TGTGCCAGTACCCAAGGAGGTTATGGCTACACCTTC. It yields the protein CASTQGGYGYTF.

Notes on this clonotype: A read error is likely, as this CDR3 ends without the conserved phenylalanine or tryptophan. The DNA is omitted, as the CDR3 cannot be located on it reliably, and the CDR3 follows TCRdb's listing. V is TRBV7-9 and J is TRBJ2-1; TRBD1 is the table's D call and was not checked against the DNA. Counting both end residues, the CDR3 totals 13 amino acids. CDR1 SEHNR and CDR2 FQNEAQ come from the germline V gene (reference sequence). CDR3 loop: CAGQDARETQYFC.